The 4 T cell receptor beta chains given below trace back to one sample, sequenced in a study of cytomegalovirus exposure and HLA in healthy donors. In the PCR, 60 Vbeta and 13 Jbeta primers were used. Sequencing was performed with immunoSEQ multiplex PCR; in TCRdb, only in-frame clones are kept and a portion is missing. The table has approximately 150,000 clones, roughly 80% seen once. Sequencing used PBMCs. The receptors were gathered from a boy aged 2 to 10 in good health and CMV-seronegative.

This chain uses TRBV5-1 with TRBJ2-1; weak D call: TRBD2 (8 bases). Deletions cut 6 bases from V and 9 bases from J, with 19 bases between. Germline assignment: CDR1 SGHRS and CDR2 YFSETQ. There are 14 residues in the CDR3. The CDR3: CASTLGLGGGEQFF. The DNA for the CDR3 is TGCGCCAGCACCCTGGGACTAGGGGGCGGTGAGCAGTTCTTC.

This chain connects TRBV7-8 to TRBJ1-2, with D possibly being TRBD1 (5 bases). The V end was cut by 5 bases, the J end by 5 bases, with 15 bases between. There are 14 residues in the CDR3. Germline assignment: CDR1 SGHVS and CDR2 FQNEAQ. CDR3 sequence reads: CASSPPRRGYGYTF. CDR3 in DNA: TGTGCCAGCAGCCCCCCCCGCCGGGGGTATGGCTACACCTTC.

The gene calls are TRBV6-1 and TRBJ2-2; D possibly corresponds to TRBD2 (7 bases). CDR3 length equals 17 residues. Trimming removed 1 base from V and 6 bases from J, with 18 bases in between. Germline CDR1 and CDR2: MNHNS and SASEGT. The CDR3 loop is CASSEDRGAVGPGELFF. CDR3 nucleotides: TGTGCCAGCAGTGAAGATCGGGGGGCGGTCGGACCCGGGGAGCTGTTTTTT.

For the CDR3, the DNA is TGTGCCAGCAGCGACGACAGGGCTGGCTATGGCTACACCTTC. Translated, it gives CASSDDRAGYGYTF. The chain combines TRBV9 with TRBJ1-2, with 7 bases fitting TRBD1. With 3 bases clipped from V and 4 bases from J, the junction kept 6 bases outside the gene matches. This CDR3 has 14 amino acids. Per the germline V gene, CDR1 is SGDLS and CDR2 is YYNGEE.